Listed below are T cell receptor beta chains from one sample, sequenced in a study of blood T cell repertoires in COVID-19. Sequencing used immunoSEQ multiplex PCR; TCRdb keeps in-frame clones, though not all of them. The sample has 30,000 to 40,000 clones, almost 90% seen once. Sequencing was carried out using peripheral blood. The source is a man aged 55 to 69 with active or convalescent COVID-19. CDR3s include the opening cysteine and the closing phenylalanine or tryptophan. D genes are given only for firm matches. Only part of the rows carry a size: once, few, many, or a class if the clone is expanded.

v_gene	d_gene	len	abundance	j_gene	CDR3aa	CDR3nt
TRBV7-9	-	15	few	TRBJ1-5	CASSSSDSSNQPQHF	TGTGCCAGCAGCTCTTCGGACAGTAGCAATCAGCCCCAGCATTTT
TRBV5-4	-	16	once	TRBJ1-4	CASSPGDVATNEKLFF	TGTGCCAGCAGCCCCGGGGATGTTGCAACTAATGAAAAACTGTTTTTT
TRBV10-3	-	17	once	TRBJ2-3	CAISESPPQRSTDTQYF	TGTGCCATCAGTGAGTCGCCCCCGCAGCGGAGCACAGATACGCAGTATTTT
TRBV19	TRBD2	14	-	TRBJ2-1	CASLAGGLYNEQFF	TGTGCCTCATTAGCGGGAGGGTTATACAATGAGCAGTTCTTC
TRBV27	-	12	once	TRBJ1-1	CASSNRYTEAFF	TGTGCCAGCAGCAACAGGTACACTGAAGCTTTCTTT
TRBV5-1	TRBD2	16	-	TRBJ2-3	CASRRLAGVNTDTQYF	TGCGCCAGCCGGCGGCTAGCGGGAGTTAACACAGATACGCAGTATTTT
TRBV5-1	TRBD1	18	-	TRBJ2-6	CASSRSRTGGAGANVLTF	TGCGCCAGCAGCCGTTCTCGGACAGGGGGCGCTGGGGCCAACGTCCTGACTTTC
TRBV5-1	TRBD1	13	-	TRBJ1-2	CASSQGQAYGYTF	TGCGCCAGCAGCCAAGGACAGGCCTATGGCTACACCTTC
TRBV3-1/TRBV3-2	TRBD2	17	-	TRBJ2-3	CASSHKGPSGTRDTQYF	TGTGCCAGCAGCCATAAAGGCCCTAGCGGGACCCGGGATACGCAGTATTTT
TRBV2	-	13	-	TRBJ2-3	CAPRRAYTDTQYF	TGTGCCCCTCGCAGGGCGTACACAGATACGCAGTATTTT
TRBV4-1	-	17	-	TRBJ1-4	CASSQKVGGGMGEKLFF	TGCGCCAGCAGCCAAAAAGTCGGGGGGGGCATGGGTGAAAAACTGTTTTTT
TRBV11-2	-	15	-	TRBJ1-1	CASSAYIGVNTEAFF	TGTGCCAGCAGCGCCTACATCGGGGTGAACACTGAAGCTTTCTTT
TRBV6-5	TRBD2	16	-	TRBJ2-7	CASSYSVSGGAYEQYF	TGTGCCAGCAGTTACTCGGTTAGCGGGGGTGCCTACGAGCAGTACTTC
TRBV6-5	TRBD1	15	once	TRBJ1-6	CASKIDRAHNSPLHF	TGTGCCAGCAAGATAGACAGGGCCCATAATTCACCCCTCCACTTT
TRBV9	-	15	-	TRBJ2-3	CASSVGPRSTDTQYF	TGTGCCAGCAGCGTAGGACCGAGGAGCACAGATACGCAGTATTTT
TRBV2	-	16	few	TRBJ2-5	CASRGPMRDSKETQYF	TGTGCCAGCAGGGGACCGATGCGGGACAGCAAAGAGACCCAGTACTTC
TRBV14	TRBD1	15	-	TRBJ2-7	CASSLLTGGPYEQYF	TGTGCCAGCAGCCTCCTGACAGGGGGCCCCTACGAGCAGTACTTC
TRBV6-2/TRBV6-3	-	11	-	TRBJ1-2	CASSLNYGYTF	TGTGCCAGCAGTCTTAACTATGGCTACACCTTC
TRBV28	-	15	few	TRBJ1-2	CASSLSRGGGYGYTF	TGTGCCAGCAGTCTCTCCCGGGGGGGTGGCTATGGCTACACCTTC
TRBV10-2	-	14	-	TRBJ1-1	CASSESGGNTEAFF	TGCGCCAGCAGTGAGTCCGGGGGGAACACTGAAGCTTTCTTT
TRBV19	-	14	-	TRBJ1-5	CASSIGREGQPQHF	TGTGCCAGTAGTATAGGGCGGGAGGGTCAGCCCCAGCATTTT
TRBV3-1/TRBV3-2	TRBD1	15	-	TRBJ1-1	CASSQKTGAGAEAFF	TGTGCCAGCAGCCAGAAAACAGGGGCCGGGGCTGAAGCTTTCTTT
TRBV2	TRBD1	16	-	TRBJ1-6	CASSEWGQGNNSPLHF	TGTGCCAGCAGTGAGTGGGGACAGGGGAATAATTCACCCCTCCACTTT
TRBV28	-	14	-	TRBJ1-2	CASSYRLRGHGYTF	TGTGCCAGCAGTTACCGACTTAGGGGCCATGGCTACACCTTC
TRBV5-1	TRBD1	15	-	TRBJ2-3	CASSPAGGQGNTQYF	TGCGCCAGCAGCCCCGCCGGGGGACAGGGGAATACGCAGTATTTT
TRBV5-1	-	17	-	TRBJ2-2	CASSSPLGGPNTGELFF	TGCGCCAGCAGCTCCCCTCTGGGGGGGCCGAACACCGGGGAGCTGTTTTTT
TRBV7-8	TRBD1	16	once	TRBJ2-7	CASSRQGIRGTYEQYF	TGTGCCAGCAGTCGACAGGGTATAAGGGGGACCTACGAGCAGTACTTC
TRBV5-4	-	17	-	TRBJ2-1	CASSLEGGGHSYNEQFF	TGTGCCAGCAGCTTGGAGGGGGGGGGTCACTCCTACAATGAGCAGTTCTTC
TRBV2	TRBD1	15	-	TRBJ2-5	CASSSRDRGTETQYF	TGTGCCAGCAGTTCCCGGGACAGGGGTACGGAGACCCAGTACTTC
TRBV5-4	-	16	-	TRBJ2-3	CASSLVRGWGADTQYF	TGTGCCAGCAGCTTGGTTCGGGGGTGGGGCGCAGATACGCAGTATTTT
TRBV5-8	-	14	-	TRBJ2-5	CASPRTWGRETQYF	TGTGCCAGTCCGAGGACTTGGGGAAGGGAGACCCAGTACTTC
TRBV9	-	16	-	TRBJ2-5	CASSVGAGGYQETQYF	TGTGCCAGCAGCGTAGGGGCAGGGGGGTACCAAGAGACCCAGTACTTC
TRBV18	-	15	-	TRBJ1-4	CASSPLQGPDEKLFF	TGTGCCAGCTCACCTCTACAGGGCCCAGACGAAAAACTGTTTTTT
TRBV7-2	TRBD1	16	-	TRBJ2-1	CASSLRGQASYNEQFF	TGTGCCAGCAGCTTAAGAGGACAGGCCTCCTACAATGAGCAGTTCTTC
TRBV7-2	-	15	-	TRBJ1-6	CASKERASGVSPLHF	TGTGCCAGCAAAGAGCGGGCCTCTGGCGTTTCACCCCTCCACTTT
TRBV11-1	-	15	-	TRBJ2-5	CASSLGSRAAETQYF	TGTGCCAGCAGCTTAGGCTCCAGGGCTGCGGAGACCCAGTACTTC
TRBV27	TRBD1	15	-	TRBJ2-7	CASSPTGTGGYEQYF	TGTGCCAGCAGTCCCACCGGGACAGGGGGGTACGAGCAGTACTTC
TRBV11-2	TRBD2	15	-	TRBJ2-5	CASSLDGLAEETQYF	TGTGCCAGCAGCTTAGATGGACTAGCGGAAGAGACCCAGTACTTC
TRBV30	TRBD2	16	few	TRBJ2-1	CAWSRLAGVIYNEQFF	TGTGCCTGGAGTAGGTTAGCGGGAGTTATTTACAATGAGCAGTTCTTC
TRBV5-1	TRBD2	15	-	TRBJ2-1	CASSLGTSGINEQFF	TGCGCCAGCAGCTTGGGTACTAGCGGGATCAATGAGCAGTTCTTC
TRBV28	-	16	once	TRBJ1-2	CASSFRPSQGNYGYTF	TGTGCCAGCAGTTTTCGCCCTTCGCAGGGAAACTATGGCTACACCTTC
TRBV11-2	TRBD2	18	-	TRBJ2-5	CASSLGVSGRGSGETQYF	TGTGCCAGCAGCTTAGGGGTTAGCGGGAGGGGGTCGGGAGAGACCCAGTACTTC
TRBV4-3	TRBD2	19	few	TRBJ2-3	CASSQESASTSGNTDTQYF	TGCGCCAGCAGCCAAGAATCGGCCTCTACTAGCGGCAACACAGATACGCAGTATTTT
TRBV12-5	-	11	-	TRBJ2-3	CASGPPGHPNF	TGTGCTAGTGGTCCACCGGGACACCCCAATTTT
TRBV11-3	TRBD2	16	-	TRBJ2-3	CASSEGTSGRADTQYF	TGTGCCAGCAGCGAGGGGACTAGCGGGAGAGCAGATACGCAGTATTTT
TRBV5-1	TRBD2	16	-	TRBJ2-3	CASSFRSGSDTDTQYF	TGCGCCAGCAGCTTCCGGAGCGGGAGTGACACAGATACGCAGTATTTT
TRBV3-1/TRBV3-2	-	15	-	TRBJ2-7	CASSQGGLFGYEQYF	TGTGCCAGCAGCCAAGGGGGACTCTTCGGCTACGAGCAGTACTTC
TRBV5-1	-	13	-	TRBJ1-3	CASRLSSGNTIYF	TGCGCCAGTCGACTCAGCTCTGGAAACACCATATATTTT
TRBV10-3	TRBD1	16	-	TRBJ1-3	CAIRGTGERTGNTIYF	TGTGCCATCAGGGGGACAGGGGAGCGGACTGGAAACACCATATATTTT
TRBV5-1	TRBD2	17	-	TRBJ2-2	CASSLEAGGPGTGELFF	TGCGCCAGCAGCTTGGAAGCGGGAGGGCCGGGCACCGGGGAGCTGTTTTTT
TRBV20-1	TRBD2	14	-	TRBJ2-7	CSASFPAGAYEQYF	TGCAGTGCTAGTTTCCCAGCGGGAGCTTACGAGCAGTACTTC
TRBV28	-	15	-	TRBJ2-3	CASSFLGQYADTQYF	TGTGCCAGCAGTTTCCTAGGACAGTACGCAGATACGCAGTATTTT
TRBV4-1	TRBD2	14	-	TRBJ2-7	CASSKPGLVYEQYF	TGCGCCAGCAGCAAACCCGGACTAGTCTACGAGCAGTACTTC